Each of the 19 T cell receptor beta chains below was sequenced from the same sample in a study of CD8+CD57+ T cells in acquired aplastic anemia. Individuals selected for sequencing had exhibited CD8+CD57+ cell expansion on flow cytometry. CDR3 and TCR beta VDJ profiling relied on genomic DNA as the template. TCRdb itself ran the reads through MiXCR, one entry per CDR3 protein. The table includes a few hundred thousand distinct CDR3 sequences, approximately 51% detected once. The sample comprised sorted CD4+, CD8+, or CD8+CD57+ T cells (not recorded which) from PBMCs. These receptors originate from a human donor with aplastic anemia.

This clonotype has only a few counts. The chain employs TRBV29-1 and TRBJ1-4; maybe TRBD1 (5 bases). CDR1 and CDR2 from the germline V gene are SQVTM and ANQGSEA. CDR3 length equals 13 residues. V was shortened by 5 bases and J by 6 bases, with 13 bases between the two germline ends. The CDR3 is CSVRRGMDEKLFF. In DNA, the CDR3 is TGCAGCGTTAGGAGGGGTATGGATGAAAAACTGTTTTTT.

The gene calls are TRBV20-1 and TRBJ2-1; D possibly corresponds to TRBD2 (6 bases). The V gene lost 0 bases and the J gene lost 6 bases, with 15 bases spanning the gap. This CDR3 is 15 amino acids long. Germline CDR1 and CDR2: DFQATT and SNEGSKA (reference sequence). CDR3 sequence (DNA): TGCAGTGCTAGAGATCCCCGGGGGACCCCCAATGAGCAGTTCTTC. This gives the protein CSARDPRGTPNEQFF.

About this clonotype: Compared with germline, one end of the junction differs, possibly owing to a read error. The J gene is TRBJ1-1, the V gene TRBV5-1; D gene ambiguous. The CDR3 has 17 residues. The germline CDR1 and CDR2 sequences are SGHRS and YFSETQ. The CDR3, as DNA: TGTGCCAGCAGCTTGGCGATGAGCCCTCAGCCGGACACTGAAGCTTTCTTT. This gives the protein CASSLAMSPQPDTEAFF.

At least ten counts were recorded for this clonotype. This chain links TRBV6-1 with TRBJ1-5; a possible D gene is TRBD1 (6 bases). V lost 6 bases to trimming and J lost 6 bases, with 21 bases between them. Per the germline V gene, CDR1 is MNHNS and CDR2 is SASEGT. The CDR3 sequence is 16 residues long. This CDR3 is CASRKGQGRGVQPQHF. In DNA form, the CDR3 reads TGTGCCAGCAGGAAGGGGCAGGGGAGGGGCGTTCAGCCCCAGCATTTT.

This clonotype has ten or more counts. A junction end diverges from the germline sequence, so it may reflect a read error. This chain joins TRBV3-1 and TRBJ2-6; D is tentatively TRBD1 or TRBD2 (5 bases each). This CDR3 contains 15 residues. Germline loops: CDR1 LGHDT, CDR2 YNNKEL (reference sequence). The CDR3 sequence: CASREGTSRANVLTF. DNA for the CDR3: TGTGCCAGCAGGGAAGGGACCTCTAGGGCCAACGTCCTGACTTTC.

This clonotype came up many times. The rearrangement links TRBV7-2 to TRBJ2-7, with unresolved D. The V gene's germline CDR1 is SGHTA and CDR2 FQGNSA. V lost 1 base, J lost 6 bases, and 10 bases lay in between. The CDR3 runs to 13 residues. The CDR3 loop reads CASSLDYSGEQYF. CDR3 coding DNA: TGTGCCAGCAGCTTAGATTATAGTGGCGAGCAGTACTTC.

This clonotype occurred a few times. The junction does not match germline at one end; this may be a read error. V usage is TRBV30 and J usage is TRBJ2-1, with TRBD1 matching 9 bases. CDR1 is GTSNPN, CDR2 SVGIG, per germline (reference sequence). The CDR3 consists of 15 residues. DNA of the CDR3: TGTGCCTGGAGTGGGGACAGGGTCTTTTACAATGGGCAGTTCTTC. Translating gives CAWSGDRVFYNGQFF.

This clonotype is a singleton in its sample. CDR3 DNA sequence: TGTGCCAGCAGCCCCCCCCCGGGACAGGGAAACTATGGCTACACCTTC. Translation: CASSPPPGQGNYGYTF. J is TRBJ1-2 and V is TRBV6-5; 9 bases are shared with TRBD1. The junction had 10 bases not matched to a gene; V was cut back by 6 bases and J by 2 bases. Looked up from germline, CDR1 is MNHEY and CDR2 is SVGAGI. The CDR3 has 16 amino acids.

The rearrangement uses TRBV6-5 and TRBJ1-6; 7 nucleotides match TRBD1. Per germline, CDR1 MNHEY and CDR2 SVGAGI. Trimming took 6 bases from V and 7 from J; bases not matched to a gene: 12. CDR3 size: 16 residues. The CDR3 loop reads CASRRQGLRGNSPLHF. In DNA, the CDR3 is TGTGCCAGCAGGCGACAGGGCCTCCGGGGCAATTCACCCCTCCACTTT.

This clonotype showed up just a few times. A much larger clone lies one base from this, so it may be a read error. CDR3 nucleotides: TGTGCCAGCAGCCTCGGACGCTCCCAGCATTTT. Protein product: CASSLGRSQHF. The rearrangement joins TRBV12-3 or TRBV12-4 to TRBJ1-5, with D unclear. This CDR3 contains 11 residues. V was clipped by 6 bases and J by 11 bases, with 11 bases between them.

This clonotype was recorded many times. The genes are TRBV20-1 and TRBJ2-5; perhaps TRBD1 as D (6 bases). The length of the CDR3 is 12 residues. Trimming removed 4 bases from V and 3 bases from J, with 9 bases in between. CDR1 is DFQATT, CDR2 SNEGSKA, per germline (reference sequence). The CDR3 reads CSAIEGEETQYF. In DNA form, the CDR3 reads TGCAGTGCTATCGAGGGGGAAGAGACCCAGTACTTC.

The genes are TRBV9 and TRBJ2-7; 9 nucleotides align to TRBD2. Germline loops: CDR1 SGDLS, CDR2 YYNGEE. The length of the CDR3 is 18 residues. V dropped 3 bases and J dropped 5; count of bases not matched to a gene: 18. The DNA of the CDR3 is TGTGCCAGCAGCGCAAGGGGAAGGGCGGGGGGGCCATTTAACGAGCAGTACTTC. It encodes CASSARGRAGGPFNEQYF. Looking up the rest from reference TRBV9 and TRBJ2-7 gives the full variable domain: DSGVTQTPKHLITATGQRVTLRCSPRSGDLSVYWYQQSLDQGLQFLIQYYNGEERAKGNILERFSAQQFPDLHSELNLSSLELGDSALYFCASSARGRAGGPFNEQYFGPGTRLTVT.

This clonotype occurred many times. The chain employs TRBV6-2 or TRBV6-3 and TRBJ2-5, with 11 bases matching TRBD1. The trim removed 5 bases at V and 2 bases at J, leaving 7 bases unmatched. The length of the CDR3 is 16 residues. Germline CDR1 reads MNHEY; CDR2 reads SVGEGT. The CDR3 coding sequence is TGTGCCAGCAGTAAAAGGACAGGGGGCAGGCAAGAGACCCAGTACTTC. Translating gives CASSKRTGGRQETQYF.

Regarding this clonotype: A much larger clonotype is one base distant, so this may be a read error. The gene calls are TRBV30 and TRBJ1-6, with unresolved D. The germline CDR1 and CDR2 sequences are GTSNPN and SVGIG (reference sequence). Trimming removed 2 bases from V and 6 bases from J, with 8 bases in between. The CDR3 loop spans 13 amino acids. CDR3 region: CAWSPKGNSPLHF. DNA of the CDR3: TGTGCCTGGAGTCCTAAGGGTAATTCACCCCTCCACTTT. Full variable domain (missing parts from reference TRBV30 and TRBJ1-6): SQTIHQWPATLVQPVGSPLSLECTVEGTSNPNLYWYRQAAGRGLQLLFYSVGIGQISSEVPQNLSASRPQDRQFILSSKKLLLSDSGFYLCAWSPKGNSPLHFGNGTRLTVT.

This clonotype has ten or more counts. The rearrangement uses TRBV12-3 or TRBV12-4 and TRBJ1-4; no reliable D call. Trimming cost V 5 bases and J 6 bases, with 16 bases left between them. The CDR3 has 15 residues. CDR3 in amino acids: CASSPLLLRDEKLFF. In nucleotides, the CDR3 is TGTGCCAGCAGTCCACTTCTTTTGCGGGATGAAAAACTGTTTTTT.

This clonotype was recorded at least ten times. J is TRBJ1-1 and V is TRBV5-1; D perhaps matches TRBD1 (5 bases). The CDR3 loop spans 16 amino acids. Germline CDR1 and CDR2: SGHRS and YFSETQ. Between the trimmed V and J ends, which lost 0 bases and 5 bases, there was a span of 17 bases. The CDR3 loop is CASSLDTTLRGTEAFF. For the CDR3, the DNA is TGCGCCAGCAGCTTGGATACTACCTTGCGGGGGACTGAAGCTTTCTTT.

The genes are TRBV6-6 and TRBJ2-7; no firm D call. CDR1 is MNHNY, CDR2 SVGAGI, per germline (reference sequence). V was cut by 2 bases and J by 2 bases, with 13 bases left in between. CDR3 size: 15 residues. The CDR3 bases are TGTGCCAGCAGTTACCCCTTTTCTGATACCTACGAGCAGTACTTC. It is translated as CASSYPFSDTYEQYF.

The rearrangement uses TRBV5-1 and TRBJ1-5; no firm D call. The CDR3 sequence is 15 residues long. Germline lookup yields CDR1 SGHRS and CDR2 YFSETQ. Trimming removed 0 bases from V and 5 bases from J, with 12 bases in between. The CDR3 sequence is CASSLDPGKDQPQHF. CDR3 DNA: TGCGCCAGCAGCTTGGACCCGGGTAAGGATCAGCCCCAGCATTTT.

CDR3 amino acids: CASSAGGLAGGPQTQYF. The CDR3 DNA follows: TGTGCCAGCAGCGCGGGGGGACTAGCGGGAGGGCCGCAGACCCAGTACTTC. The rearrangement uses TRBV9 and TRBJ2-5; 16 nucleotides match TRBD2. There are 17 residues in the CDR3. The germline gives CDR1 SGDLS, CDR2 YYNGEE. J was trimmed by 6 bases and V by 3 bases; bases with no gene match: 8.